This T cell receptor beta chain was sequenced in a study of identical twins. Study conclusions and caveats: Abundant cord blood beta clonotypes carried fewer insertions; memory repertoires showed none.

All of the donors were Caucasians in good health. A single record per CDR3 protein comes from TCRdb applying MiXCR to the 5' RACE reads. There are 1.5 million to 2 million distinct CDR3 sequences in the sample; about 32% occur only once, and under 0.35% lies in the top ten. To note about this clonotype: Its antigen is currently unknown.

Germline CDR1 is DFQATT and CDR2 is SNEGSKA (reference sequence). Trimming left V 6 bases short and J 4 bases short, with 13 bases between. The CDR3 extends over 13 amino acids. Sequencing used cord blood. This TCR came from a newborn girl in good health. The chain recombines TRBV20-1 with TRBJ1-5; perhaps TRBD1 as D (6 bases). CDR3 sequence (DNA): TGCAGTGCAAACTGGGACACTAATCAGCCCCAGCATTTT. This encodes CSANWDTNQPQHF.